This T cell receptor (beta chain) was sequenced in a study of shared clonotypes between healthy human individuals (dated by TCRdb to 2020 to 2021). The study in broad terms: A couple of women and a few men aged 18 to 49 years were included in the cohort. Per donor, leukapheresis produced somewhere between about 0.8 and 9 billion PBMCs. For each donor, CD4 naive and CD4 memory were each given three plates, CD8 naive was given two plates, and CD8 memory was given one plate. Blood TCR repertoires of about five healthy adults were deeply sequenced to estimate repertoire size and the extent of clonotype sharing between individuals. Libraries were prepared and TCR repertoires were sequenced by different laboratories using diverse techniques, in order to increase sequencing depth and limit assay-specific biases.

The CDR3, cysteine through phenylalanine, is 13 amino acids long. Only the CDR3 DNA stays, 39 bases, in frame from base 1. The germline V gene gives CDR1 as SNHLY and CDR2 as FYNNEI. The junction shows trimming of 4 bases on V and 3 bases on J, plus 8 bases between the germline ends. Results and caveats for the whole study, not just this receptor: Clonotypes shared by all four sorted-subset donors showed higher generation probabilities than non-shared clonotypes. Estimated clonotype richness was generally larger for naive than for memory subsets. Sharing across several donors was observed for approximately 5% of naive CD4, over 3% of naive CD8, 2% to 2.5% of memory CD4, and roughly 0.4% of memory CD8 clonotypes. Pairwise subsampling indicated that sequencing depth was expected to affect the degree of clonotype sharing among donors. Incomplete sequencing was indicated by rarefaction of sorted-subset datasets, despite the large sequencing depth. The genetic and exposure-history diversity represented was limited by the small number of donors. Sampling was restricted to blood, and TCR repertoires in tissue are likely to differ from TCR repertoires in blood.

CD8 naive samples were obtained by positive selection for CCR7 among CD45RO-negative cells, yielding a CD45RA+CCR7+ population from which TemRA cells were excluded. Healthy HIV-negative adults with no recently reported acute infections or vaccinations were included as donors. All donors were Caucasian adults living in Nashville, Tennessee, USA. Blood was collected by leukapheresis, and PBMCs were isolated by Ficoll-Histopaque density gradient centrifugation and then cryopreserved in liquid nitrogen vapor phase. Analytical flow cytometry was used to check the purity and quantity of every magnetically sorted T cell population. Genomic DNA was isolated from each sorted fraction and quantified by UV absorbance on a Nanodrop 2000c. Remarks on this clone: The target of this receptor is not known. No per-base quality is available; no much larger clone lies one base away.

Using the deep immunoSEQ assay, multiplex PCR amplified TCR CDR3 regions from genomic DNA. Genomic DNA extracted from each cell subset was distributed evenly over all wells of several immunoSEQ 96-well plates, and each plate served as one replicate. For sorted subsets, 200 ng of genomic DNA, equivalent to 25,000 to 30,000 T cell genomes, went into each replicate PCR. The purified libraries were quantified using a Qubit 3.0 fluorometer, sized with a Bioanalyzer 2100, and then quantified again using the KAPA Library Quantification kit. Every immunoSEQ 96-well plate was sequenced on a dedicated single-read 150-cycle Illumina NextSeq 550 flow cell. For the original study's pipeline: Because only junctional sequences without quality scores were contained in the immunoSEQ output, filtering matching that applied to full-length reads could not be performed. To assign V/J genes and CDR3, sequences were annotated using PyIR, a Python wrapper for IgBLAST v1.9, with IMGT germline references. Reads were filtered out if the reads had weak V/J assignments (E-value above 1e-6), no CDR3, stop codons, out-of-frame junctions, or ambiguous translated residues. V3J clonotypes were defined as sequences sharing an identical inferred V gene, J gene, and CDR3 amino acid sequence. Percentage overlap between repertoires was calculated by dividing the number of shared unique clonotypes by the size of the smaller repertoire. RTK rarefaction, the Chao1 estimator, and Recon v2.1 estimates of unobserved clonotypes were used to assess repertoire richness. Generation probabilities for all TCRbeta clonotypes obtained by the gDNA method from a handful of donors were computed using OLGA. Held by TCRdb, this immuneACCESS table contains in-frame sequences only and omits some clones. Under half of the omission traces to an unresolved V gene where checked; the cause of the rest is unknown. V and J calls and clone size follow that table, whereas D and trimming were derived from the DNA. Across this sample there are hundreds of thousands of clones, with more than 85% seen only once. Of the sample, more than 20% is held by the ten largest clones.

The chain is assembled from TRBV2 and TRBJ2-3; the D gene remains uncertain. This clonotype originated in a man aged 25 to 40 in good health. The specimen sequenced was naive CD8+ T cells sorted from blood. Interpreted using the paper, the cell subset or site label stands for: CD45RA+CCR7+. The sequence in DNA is TGTGCCAGCAGTGGCAGACTGACAGATACGCAGTATTTT. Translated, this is CASSGRLTDTQYF. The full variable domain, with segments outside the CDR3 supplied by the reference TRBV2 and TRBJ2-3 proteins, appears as EPEVTQTPSHQVTQMGQEVILRCVPISNHLYFYWYRQILGQKVEFLVSFYNNEISEKSEIFDDQFSVERPDGSNFTLKIRSTKLEDSAMYFCASSGRLTDTQYFGPGTRLTVL.